This TCR beta chain was sequenced in a study of CD8 T cells in ankylosing spondylitis. Of note for this clonotype: Its antigen is still unknown.

Making use of molecular barcodes, quantitative 5'-RACE generated TCR beta libraries. TCRdb fed the 5' RACE reads into MiXCR, producing one record per CDR3 protein. Here the sample spans a few hundred thousand distinct CDR3 sequences, roughly 13% being singletons. Trimming removed 4 bases from V and 3 bases from J, with 9 bases in between. CDR1 and CDR2 (germline): SGHTA, FQGNSA. There are 13 residues in the CDR3. Overall study findings and caveats: Clones linked to disease were reported to show significant enrichment in matched ankylosing spondylitis synovial fluid. One TCR beta motif, made up of under ten highly homologous variants, appeared characteristic of ankylosing spondylitis blood. As for the disease-linked clones, they showed a CD8+ phenotype and occurred at relatively low frequencies in peripheral blood. Earlier reports found some motif variants in synovial fluid and blood in reactive arthritis.

The sample was blood, either unsorted or a sorted T cell fraction (not recorded which). The chain links TRBV7-2 to TRBJ1-2; D uncertain. This clonotype originated in a male donor with ankylosing spondylitis. CDR3 bases: TGTGCCAGCAGCTCCGTGGCGGACTATGGCTACACCTTC. It specifies CASSSVADYGYTF. Drawing the rest from reference TRBV7-2 and TRBJ1-2, the complete variable domain is GAGVSQSPSNKVTEKGKDVELRCDPISGHTALYWYRQSLGQGLEFLIYFQGNSAPDKSGLPSDRFSAERTGGSVSTLTIQRTQQEDSAVYLCASSSVADYGYTFGSGTRLTVV.